This section outlines one TCR beta chain sequence together with its context. In the source study's methods: Counts of nucleated cells, estimated from reference gene primer amplification, were obtained. Clones were sequenced by immunoSEQ multiplex PCR, and TCRdb holds only the in-frame ones, with some missing. That table is the source of V, J and clone size, and D and trimming were worked out from the DNA. Of about 68,000 clones in the sample, 80% to 95% were seen once. The data derive from a study of blood T cell repertoires in COVID-19. Study at large: Sites in the United States, Italy and Spain provided acute and convalescent COVID-19 samples. Sources were T cells, B-cell-depleted T cells, or PBMCs; the material itself was cDNA or gDNA.

Between the trimmed V and J ends, which lost 0 bases and 2 bases, there was a span of 11 bases. The CDR3 extends over 16 amino acids. Germline-derived CDR1 and CDR2 are SGHDT and YYEEEE. This clonotype was obtained from a woman aged 60-75 years with active COVID-19. The sequenced sample consisted of peripheral blood. This sequence joins TRBV5-6 and TRBJ1-4; TRBD1 is a possible D gene (6 bases). This CDR3 reads CASSLATGRTNEKLFF. The CDR3 DNA sequence: TGTGCCAGCAGCTTGGCCACAGGGCGGACTAATGAAAAACTGTTTTTT. The full variable domain, in which reference TRBV5-6 and TRBJ1-4 provide the parts outside the CDR3, is DAGVTQSPTHLIKTRGQQVTLRCSPKSGHDTVSWYQQALGQGPQFIFQYYEEEERQRGNFPDRFSGHQFPNYSSELNVNALLLGDSALYLCASSLATGRTNEKLFFGSGTQLSVL.